This entry describes one T cell receptor (beta chain). The data originate from a study of blood T cell repertoires in COVID-19. J lost 5 bases, V lost 1 base, and 6 bases had no gene match. The CDR3 has 16 amino acids. Germline V gene data show CDR1 as LGHNA and CDR2 as YSLEER. Method: immunoSEQ multiplex PCR; TCRdb's copy keeps in-frame clones and lacks some. The data show fewer than 200,000 clones, with around four fifths seen just once and 4.4% held by the top ten. Sequences were obtained from PBMCs or T cells enriched from blood (not recorded which). The genes are TRBV4-3 and TRBJ1-4; 8 bases are a match to TRBD1. The TCR comes from a woman aged 45-65 years who had recovered from COVID-19. The DNA for the CDR3 is TGCGCCAGCAGCCAAGCTACCGGGACAGGAAATGAAAAACTGTTTTTT. Translating gives CASSQATGTGNEKLFF.